The 4 T cell receptor beta chains below were found in one sample sequenced in a study of T cells expressing NK-cell markers. TCRdb derives one entry per CDR3 protein from the 5' RACE reads, leaving out DNA. Here the sample table reports about 160,000 distinct CDR3 sequences. The source material was blood T cells: a sorted CD56 or NKG2C T cell subset, CD4+ or CD8+ T cells, or bulk PBMC T cells (not recorded which). The receptors shown here come from a man aged 18 to 69 in good health.

The CDR3 is CASSLRGGKDTQYF. The rearrangement links TRBV13 to TRBJ2-3; the TCRdb call, TRBD1, lacks DNA for checking. The germline CDR1 and CDR2 sequences are PRHDT and FYEKMQ (reference sequence). This CDR3 spans 14 amino acids.

The genes are TRBV20-1 and TRBJ2-5. This CDR3 has 13 amino acids. The germline gives CDR1 DFQATT, CDR2 SNEGSKA (reference sequence). This chain's CDR3 is CSAPSTLQETQYF.

The chain joins TRBV3-1 to TRBJ2-3; TCRdb calls TRBD1, which cannot be checked without DNA. The CDR3 is made up of 14 amino acids. The germline gives CDR1 LGHDT, CDR2 YNNKEL (reference sequence). CDR3 protein: CASSQTGRTDTQYF.

This chain links TRBV7-7 with TRBJ2-7; TCRdb's D call of TRBD1 is untestable without DNA. CDR1 is SSHAT and CDR2 is FNYEAQ in the germline V gene (reference sequence). The CDR3 runs 13 residues. The CDR3 region is CASSQGGGSQQYF.